These T cell receptor beta chains were read from a single sample in a study of T cell responses to AZD1222 COVID-19 vaccine. Generated by immunoSEQ multiplex PCR, the TCRdb table keeps only in-frame clones and is missing some. The sample contains under 75,000 clones, less than 85% of which appear only once. Sequencing was performed on peripheral blood, taken on day 0 of AZD1222 vaccination. Source of these receptors: an adult in good health. CDR3s include the opening cysteine and the closing phenylalanine or tryptophan. The D gene is left open where the match is weak. The size entry is marked missing in some rows and otherwise reads once, few, many or a size class.

d_call	j_call	v_call	clone_size	cdr3_aa	cdr3_nt
NA	TRBJ2-4	TRBV4-2	NA	CASSQGDQNIQYF	TGTGCCAGCAGCCAAGGAGACCAAAACATTCAGTACTTC
NA	TRBJ1-4	TRBV19	NA	CASSIGGTASEKLFF	TGTGCCAGTAGTATAGGGGGAACAGCGTCGGAAAAACTGTTTTTT
NA	TRBJ1-2	TRBV24-1	NA	CATSDDGKSYGYTF	TGTGCCACCAGTGATGACGGAAAAAGTTATGGCTACACCTTC
NA	TRBJ2-6	TRBV5-6	many	CASTYLSGFSGANVLTF	TGTGCCAGCACCTATCTCAGTGGGTTCTCTGGGGCCAACGTCCTGACTTTC
TRBD2	TRBJ2-3	TRBV6-5	NA	CATTLAGHPDTQYF	TGTGCCACGACACTAGCGGGACATCCAGATACGCAGTATTTT
TRBD2	TRBJ2-7	TRBV2	NA	CASSTGGYEQYF	TGTGCCAGCAGCACGGGAGGCTACGAGCAGTACTTC
NA	TRBJ1-5	TRBV7-8	NA	CASSLGDGRYSNQPQHF	TGTGCCAGCAGCTTAGGGGACGGAAGATATAGCAATCAGCCCCAGCATTTT
NA	TRBJ2-7	TRBV7-2	NA	CASSSQSTGNYEQYF	TGTGCCAGCAGCTCACAGAGTACAGGTAACTACGAGCAGTACTTC
NA	TRBJ2-7	TRBV7-9	NA	CASSSGPGVSSYEQYF	TGTGCCAGCAGCTCGGGTCCGGGGGTGAGCTCCTACGAGCAGTACTTC
TRBD1	TRBJ1-1	TRBV29-1	NA	CSGTGTGEDTEAFF	TGCAGCGGCACCGGGACAGGGGAGGACACTGAAGCTTTCTTT
TRBD1	TRBJ1-2	TRBV5-1	NA	CASSGGQGGIFGGYTF	TGCGCCAGCAGCGGAGGACAGGGAGGTATTTTTGGGGGCTACACCTTC
NA	TRBJ2-1	TRBV7-9	NA	CASSFPTSSYNEQFF	TGTGCCAGCAGCTTTCCAACGAGCTCCTACAATGAGCAGTTCTTC
NA	TRBJ2-3	TRBV5-8	NA	CASSSLVIDTQYF	TGTGCCAGCAGCTCCCTGGTGATAGATACGCAGTATTTT
TRBD2	TRBJ2-2	TRBV18	once	CASSPRQRGGPGELFF	TGTGCCAGCTCACCACGGCAGCGGGGGGGCCCCGGGGAGCTGTTTTTT
NA	TRBJ1-1	TRBV24-1	once	CATSPVGDTEAFF	TGTGCCACCTCACCGGTAGGGGACACTGAAGCTTTCTTT
NA	TRBJ2-7	TRBV7-2	NA	CASSLGRSISSYEQYF	TGTGCCAGCAGCTTAGGGCGTAGCATCAGCTCCTACGAGCAGTACTTC
NA	TRBJ1-3	TRBV2	NA	CASSRDPSGNTIYF	TGTGCCAGCAGTAGAGACCCCTCTGGAAACACCATATATTTT
NA	TRBJ2-5	TRBV6-1	NA	CASSESGEPETQYF	TGTGCCAGCAGTGAATCTGGGGAGCCTGAGACCCAGTACTTC
TRBD1	TRBJ1-2	TRBV7-9	NA	CASSLLGGRGHGYGYTF	TGTGCCAGCAGCTTACTGGGTGGCAGGGGGCATGGCTATGGCTACACCTTC
TRBD2	TRBJ2-1	TRBV19	NA	CASTDSSGGRDEQFF	TGTGCCAGTACCGATTCTAGCGGGGGAAGAGATGAGCAGTTCTTC
NA	TRBJ2-1	TRBV3-1/TRBV3-2	NA	CASSQAPGGGTYNEQFF	TGTGCCAGCAGCCAAGCGCCAGGTGGCGGCACCTACAATGAGCAGTTCTTC
TRBD2	TRBJ2-1	TRBV7-8	few	CASSSPTSGWGNEQFF	TGTGCCAGCAGCTCCCCTACTAGCGGATGGGGGAATGAGCAGTTCTTC
TRBD1	TRBJ2-1	TRBV7-3	NA	CASSLTGGAKYNEQFF	TGTGCCAGCAGCCTAACAGGGGGCGCTAAATACAATGAGCAGTTCTTC
NA	TRBJ2-5	TRBV13	NA	CASSSTQTQYF	TGTGCCAGCAGCTCGACCCAGACCCAGTACTTC
NA	TRBJ2-1	TRBV6-6	NA	CASNNGPYNEQFF	TGTGCCAGCAATAACGGGCCCTACAATGAGCAGTTCTTC
TRBD1	TRBJ1-2	TRBV6-2/TRBV6-3	NA	CASSSTGGHGYTF	TGTGCCAGCAGTTCAACAGGGGGACATGGCTACACCTTC
NA	TRBJ1-5	TRBV7-2	NA	CASSLNTGGHQPQHF	TGTGCCAGCAGCCTTAATACGGGGGGCCATCAGCCCCAGCATTTT
TRBD1	TRBJ2-1	TRBV6-5	NA	CASSYSDRVDNEQFF	TGTGCCAGCAGTTACTCTGACAGGGTCGACAATGAGCAGTTCTTC
NA	TRBJ2-7	TRBV18	NA	CASSPLPQGTPNYEQYF	TGTGCCAGCTCACCGTTGCCCCAGGGGACTCCCAACTACGAGCAGTACTTC
TRBD1	TRBJ1-2	TRBV6-5	NA	CASRGGQAVYGYTF	TGTGCCAGCAGGGGTGGACAGGCCGTCTATGGCTACACCTTC
NA	TRBJ1-1	TRBV2	NA	CASSELKVRNTEAFF	TGTGCCAGCAGTGAACTGAAAGTGAGGAACACTGAAGCTTTCTTT
NA	TRBJ1-4	TRBV19	NA	CASSIPNRQVEKLFF	TGTGCCAGTAGTATCCCCAACCGCCAGGTCGAAAAACTGTTTTTT
NA	TRBJ1-3	TRBV15	NA	CATSRGAGLDGNTIYF	TGTGCCACCAGCAGAGGGGCGGGACTCGATGGAAACACCATATATTTT
TRBD1	TRBJ1-6	TRBV11-2	NA	CASSRETGHNSPLHF	TGTGCCAGCAGCCGAGAGACAGGGCATAATTCACCCCTCCACTTT
TRBD2	TRBJ2-1	TRBV30	NA	CAWSNPGLAGANEQFF	TGTGCCTGGAGTAACCCGGGACTAGCGGGAGCCAATGAGCAGTTCTTC
NA	TRBJ2-5	TRBV15	NA	CATSRDTRAVETQYF	TGTGCCACCAGCAGAGATACCAGAGCAGTGGAGACCCAGTACTTC
TRBD1	TRBJ1-1	TRBV6-5	NA	CASSYSGTGEAFF	TGTGCCAGCAGTTACTCTGGGACAGGGGAAGCTTTCTTT
NA	TRBJ2-3	TRBV14	NA	CASSQDGLARLQYF	TGTGCCAGCAGCCAAGATGGGCTAGCAAGGTTGCAGTATTTT
NA	TRBJ2-1	TRBV5-1	NA	CASSLDNPVGSQFF	TGCGCCAGCAGCTTGGATAACCCTGTCGGTTCTCAGTTCTTC
NA	TRBJ1-1	TRBV5-5	NA	CASSFEVNTEAFF	TGTGCCAGCAGCTTCGAGGTGAACACTGAAGCTTTCTTT
NA	TRBJ1-1	TRBV3-1/TRBV3-2	NA	CASNAGWDTEAFF	TGTGCCAGCAACGCAGGCTGGGACACTGAAGCTTTCTTT
NA	TRBJ1-5	TRBV7-9	NA	CASSSGPNQPQHF	TGTGCCAGCAGCTCGGGACCCAATCAGCCCCAGCATTTT
TRBD1	TRBJ1-4	TRBV19	NA	CASSPGTAPEKLFF	TGTGCCAGTAGTCCCGGGACAGCGCCTGAAAAACTGTTTTTT
NA	TRBJ2-1	TRBV4-1	NA	CASSQDSAGATYNEQFF	TGCGCCAGCAGCCAGGACTCGGCGGGGGCCACCTACAATGAGCAGTTCTTC
NA	TRBJ1-1	TRBV10-3	NA	CAISELTQPTEAFF	TGTGCCATCAGTGAGCTCACCCAACCCACTGAAGCTTTCTTT
NA	TRBJ2-1	TRBV12-3/TRBV12-4	NA	CASSPLVGNEQFF	TGTGCCAGCAGTCCTCTCGTGGGCAATGAGCAGTTCTTC
NA	TRBJ1-6	TRBV5-6	NA	CASSLEGFNSPLHF	TGTGCCAGCAGCTTGGAAGGTTTTAATTCACCCCTCCACTTT
TRBD1	TRBJ1-6	TRBV27	once	CASSQQGVENSPLHF	TGTGCCAGCAGTCAACAGGGGGTGGAGAATTCACCCCTCCACTTT
TRBD1	TRBJ1-2	TRBV3-1/TRBV3-2	once	CASSQNRGPHGYTF	TGTGCCAGCAGCCAAAACAGGGGGCCTCATGGCTACACCTTC
TRBD2	TRBJ2-2	TRBV5-6	NA	CASIHSGGLNTGELFF	TGTGCCAGCATTCACAGCGGGGGGCTTAACACCGGGGAGCTGTTTTTT
NA	TRBJ2-7	TRBV5-1	NA	CASSFNGGSYEQYF	TGCGCCAGCAGCTTTAATGGGGGTTCTTACGAGCAGTACTTC